The 9 T cell receptor beta chains listed next were all sequenced from one sample in a study of CD8+ T cells in alopecia areata. The treatment: oral pan-JAK inhibitor, 5-10 mg twice daily. RNA extraction was followed by reverse transcription into cDNA, which acted as the sequencing template. TCRdb keeps only in-frame clones here, not all; method: immunoSEQ multiplex PCR. The data show about 140,000 clones, roughly 86% seen once. Source: CD8+ T cells sorted from blood, taken at week 4, from a patient treated with tofacitinib. The receptor source for this set is a human donor with alopecia areata.

The chain carries TRBV29-1 and TRBJ2-1, with D hard to call. Trimming took 4 bases from V and 0 from J, leaving 7 bases between them. The CDR3 is made up of 13 amino acids. The germline CDR1 and CDR2 sequences are SQVTM and ANQGSEA. Written as DNA, the CDR3 is TGCAGCGTTGTTAAGCCCTCCTACAATGAGCAGTTCTTC. This translates into CSVVKPSYNEQFF.

This chain uses TRBV4-1 with TRBJ2-2, with unresolved D. Germline lookup yields CDR1 MGHRA and CDR2 YSYEKL. The CDR3 consists of 12 residues. The V end lost 1 base, the J end lost 8 bases, and 5 bases lay between the germline ends. The CDR3 bases are TGCGCCAGCAGCCAAGGGGTAGGGGAGCTGTTTTTT. Translation: CASSQGVGELFF.

The count of this clone is one. This chain joins TRBV4-1 and TRBJ2-1; 8 nucleotides align to TRBD1. CDR1 MGHRA and CDR2 YSYEKL come from the germline V gene. With 0 bases clipped from V and 10 bases from J, the junction kept 2 bases outside the gene matches. This CDR3 has 13 residues. The CDR3 nucleotides read TGCGCCAGCAGCCAAGAACAGGGGGGCGAGCAGTTCTTC. Amino acids: CASSQEQGGEQFF.

The CDR3 DNA sequence: TGCAGCGTTGAGACAGGCGACACTCCCTACGAGCAGTACTTC. Its translation is CSVETGDTPYEQYF. The chain has TRBV29-1 and TRBJ2-7, with D possibly matching TRBD1 (6 bases). Trimming took off 3 bases at V and 2 bases at J, with 14 bases between the two ends. The CDR3 contains 14 residues. Germline CDR1 and CDR2: SQVTM and ANQGSEA.

The chain recombines TRBV6-1 with TRBJ1-4, with unresolved D. Germline CDR1 reads MNHNS; CDR2 reads SASEGT. The CDR3 spans 15 residues. V lost 0 bases to trimming and J lost 6 bases, with 11 bases between them. In nucleotides, the CDR3 is TGTGCCAGCAGTGAAGCGGCCCTCTGGGATGAAAAACTGTTTTTT. Translated, it gives CASSEAALWDEKLFF.

The J gene is TRBJ1-1, the V gene TRBV5-4, with a tentative D call TRBD1 (6 bases). The germline V gene encodes CDR1 SGHNT and CDR2 YYREEE (reference sequence). The CDR3 contains 16 residues. Deletions cut 4 bases from V and 1 base from J, with 17 bases between. CDR3 coding DNA: TGTGCCAGCAGCCCGGCACGGGGGGCAGGGAACACTGAAGCTTTCTTT. Its translation is CASSPARGAGNTEAFF.

The V and J genes are TRBV5-6 and TRBJ2-7; TRBD2 matches 10 bases. Germline assignment: CDR1 SGHDT and CDR2 YYEEEE. Losses at the gene ends were 6 bases for V and 5 bases for J; bases not matched to a gene: 5. This CDR3 has 13 amino acids. In nucleotides, the CDR3 is TGTGCCAGCACCGGGACTAGCGCTAACGAGCAGTACTTC. As protein: CASTGTSANEQYF.

V and J are TRBV5-1 and TRBJ2-7, with TRBD2 matching over 10 bases. The CDR3 has 15 amino acids. Germline-derived CDR1 and CDR2 are SGHRS and YFSETQ. Trimming removed 3 bases from V and 1 base from J; junction bases left unmatched: 4. This CDR3 is CASSSPSGGSYEQYF. CDR3 DNA: TGCGCCAGCAGCTCCCCTAGCGGGGGTTCCTACGAGCAGTACTTC. Together with reference TRBV5-1 and TRBJ2-7, the CDR3 gives the full variable domain: KAGVTQTPRYLIKTRGQQVTLSCSPISGHRSVSWYQQTPGQGLQFLFEYFSETQRNKGNFPGRFSGRQFSNSRSEMNVSTLELGDSALYLCASSSPSGGSYEQYFGPGTRLTVT.

The genes are TRBV7-9 and TRBJ1-5; no clear D. Looked up from germline, CDR1 is SEHNR and CDR2 is FQNEAQ (reference sequence). V lost 6 bases, J lost 0 bases, and 6 bases lay in between. CDR3 length: 13 residues. CDR3 DNA: TGTGCCAGCAGTTTTAATAGCAATCAGCCCCAGCATTTT. Its translation: CASSFNSNQPQHF. The full variable domain, its missing parts supplied by reference TRBV7-9 and TRBJ1-5, is DTGVSQNPRHKITKRGQNVTFRCDPISEHNRLYWYRQTLGQGPEFLTYFQNEAQLEKSRLLSDRFSAERPKGSFSTLEIQRTEQGDSAMYLCASSFNSNQPQHFGDGTRLSIL.